This T cell receptor beta chain came from a study of post-analysis software for immune sequencing data. TCR beta cDNA libraries had unique molecular identifiers. TCRdb called the PCR reads again in MiXCR, with one record for every CDR3 protein. The table lists 380,000 or so distinct CDR3 sequences, around 33% of them singletons. This clonotype showed up just a few times. Antigen unknown. The CDR3 consists of 13 residues. Germline V gene data show CDR1 as SEHNR and CDR2 as FQNEAQ (reference sequence). The V end lost 4 bases, the J end lost 10 bases, and 17 bases lay between the germline ends. Broader study findings: Patients had higher frequencies than controls of about 5 TRBV segments, including TRBV5-6, TRBV5-1 and TRBV20-1.

The TCR was taken from a girl between 5 and 17 years old with multiple sclerosis. The sample consisted of blood. The V and J genes are TRBV7-9 and TRBJ2-7; D is perhaps TRBD1 or TRBD2 (5 bases each). The CDR3 here is CASSSGRTVVQYF. The CDR3 DNA follows: TGTGCCAGCAGCTCGGGACGCACGGTAGTCCAGTACTTC.